This entry lists 31 T cell receptor beta chains sequenced from one sample in a study of cytomegalovirus exposure and HLA in healthy donors. Both 60 Vbeta primers and 13 Jbeta primers went into the PCR. Assay: immunoSEQ multiplex PCR; the TCRdb copy retains only in-frame clones and omits some. The sample records around 200,000 clones, about four fifths being singletons. Material: PBMCs. The receptors derive from a woman in her 50s in good health and CMV-seropositive.

The chain links TRBV27 to TRBJ2-5; D unclear. CDR3 length: 12 residues. V was cut by 5 bases and J by 7 bases, with 11 bases left in between. Germline assignment: CDR1 MNHEY and CDR2 SMNVEV (reference sequence). CDR3 region: CASSVAGGTQYF. The CDR3 DNA reads TGTGCCAGCAGTGTTGCCGGCGGGACCCAGTACTTC.

The J gene is TRBJ2-3, the V gene TRBV28; TRBD2 aligns across 7 bases. The J segment lost 3 bases and the V segment lost 3 bases, leaving 9 bases of the junction unmatched. CDR1 is MDHEN and CDR2 is SYDVKM in the germline V gene. The CDR3 covers 16 residues. For the CDR3, the DNA is TGTGCCAGCAGTTTCGGGGGGTCAGTGTCTACAGATACGCAGTATTTT. As protein: CASSFGGSVSTDTQYF.

The chain couples TRBV18 to TRBJ2-7; D possibly corresponds to TRBD1 (6 bases). V lost 6 bases, J lost 1 base, and 19 bases lay in between. Germline loops: CDR1 KGHSH, CDR2 LQKENI. The CDR3 covers 16 residues. The CDR3 loop is CASSPQGPTGSYEQYF. CDR3 nucleotides: TGTGCCAGCTCGCCCCAGGGGCCCACAGGGTCCTACGAGCAGTACTTC.

The V call is TRBV5-1, the J call TRBJ1-2, with TRBD1 matching 8 bases. V was clipped by 4 bases and J by 4 bases; unmatched bases: 9. Germline V gene lookup returns CDR1 SGHRS and CDR2 YFSETQ. CDR3 length: 15 amino acids. DNA for the CDR3: TGCGCCAGCAGCATCCCCCAGGGGGCTGGCTATGGCTACACCTTC. Protein product: CASSIPQGAGYGYTF.

The rearrangement joins TRBV7-8 to TRBJ2-3, with TRBD1 identical over 11 bases. Germline CDR1 and CDR2: SGHVS and FQNEAQ. With 7 bases clipped from V and 0 bases from J, the junction kept 12 bases outside the gene matches. CDR3 length equals 18 residues. CDR3 in DNA: TGTGCCAGCAACGGGGCCCGGGACAGGGGGTTAAGCACAGATACGCAGTATTTT. Its protein is CASNGARDRGLSTDTQYF.

The chain employs TRBV29-1 and TRBJ2-7; TRBD1 aligns across 9 bases. The CDR3 extends over 14 amino acids. From germline, CDR1 is SQVTM and CDR2 ANQGSEA. Losses at the gene ends were 5 bases for V and 0 bases for J; bases not matched to a gene: 5. CDR3 in amino acids: CSVLRDRDSYEQYF. The DNA of the CDR3 is TGCAGCGTTCTCCGGGACAGGGACTCCTACGAGCAGTACTTC.

The V gene is TRBV19, the J gene TRBJ2-2; 7 nucleotides match TRBD2. Trimming cost V 5 bases and J 6 bases; bases outside gene matches: 6. This CDR3 contains 14 residues. Germline assignment: CDR1 LNHDA and CDR2 SQIVND (reference sequence). CDR3 DNA: TGTGCCAGTAGTTTGAGCGGGGAGCCCGGGGAGCTGTTTTTT. Protein product: CASSLSGEPGELFF. The whole variable domain, remainder taken from reference TRBV19 and TRBJ2-2, is DGGITQSPKYLFRKEGQNVTLSCEQNLNHDAMYWYRQDPGQGLRLIYYSQIVNDFQKGDIAEGYSVSREKKESFPLTVTSAQKNPTAFYLCASSLSGEPGELFFGEGSRLTVL.

This clone was detected only a few times. The CDR3 spells CASSSTIYYEQYF. Written as DNA, the CDR3 is TGTGCCAGCAGCTCAACTATCTACTACGAGCAGTACTTC. The chain combines TRBV5-5 with TRBJ2-7; D remains unclear. Germline CDR1 and CDR2: SGHKS and YYEKEE (reference sequence). Trimming removed 3 bases at V and 3 bases at J, with 10 bases between. The CDR3 sequence is 13 residues long.

V gene TRBV7-3 combines with J gene TRBJ2-5; 10 nucleotides align to TRBD1. V was clipped by 5 bases and J by 5 bases; unmatched bases: 2. The CDR3 length is 13 residues. Germline values: CDR1 SGHTA, CDR2 FQGTGA. CDR3 coding DNA: TGTGCCAGCAGCCGGGGACAGGGGGAGACCCAGTACTTC. The encoded protein is CASSRGQGETQYF.

Points on this clone: One end of the junction is discordant with germline, which a read error may explain. The chain has TRBV5-1 and TRBJ2-1, with D perhaps being TRBD1 or TRBD2 (6 bases each). Germline CDR1 is SGHRS and CDR2 is YFSETQ. CDR3 length: 13 residues. CDR3 region: CANSLGAGNEQFF. The CDR3 DNA reads TGCGCCAACAGCTTGGGGGCGGGGAATGAGCAGTTCTTC.

This clone was counted only a few times. The V call is TRBV7-9, the J call TRBJ1-5; D possibly corresponds to TRBD1 (6 bases). V dropped 1 base and J dropped 4 bases, with 11 bases sitting between them. This CDR3 comprises 15 residues. Germline lookup yields CDR1 SEHNR and CDR2 FQNEAQ (reference sequence). This CDR3 reads CASSLGRGANQPQHF. The CDR3 DNA sequence: TGTGCCAGCAGCTTAGGTCGGGGGGCAAATCAGCCCCAGCATTTT.

V is TRBV7-9 and J is TRBJ1-2, with 8 positions matching TRBD1. CDR3 length: 15 amino acids. Germline assignment: CDR1 SEHNR and CDR2 FQNEAQ (reference sequence). Unmatched junction bases numbered 9, after V lost 5 bases and J lost 4 bases. The CDR3 DNA sequence: TGTGCCAGCAGCCAATCGGACAGGGCCATCTATGGCTACACCTTC. The encoded protein is CASSQSDRAIYGYTF.

The chain uses TRBV18 and TRBJ1-1; tentatively, D is TRBD1 (5 bases). The germline CDR1 and CDR2 sequences are KGHSH and LQKENI. This CDR3 contains 14 residues. V gave up 6 bases and J gave up 0 bases, with 11 bases separating them. Here the CDR3 reads CASSDRTMNTEAFF. CDR3 bases: TGTGCCAGCTCTGACAGAACCATGAACACTGAAGCTTTCTTT.

The chain is built from TRBV7-9 and TRBJ1-6; unclear D gene. Germline V CDR1 and CDR2: SEHNR, FQNEAQ (reference sequence). The CDR3 is 13 amino acids. V lost 5 bases to trimming and J lost 7 bases, with 9 bases between them. The CDR3 nucleotides are TGTGCCAGCAGCCTAACAGTGAATTCACCCCTCCACTTT. This sequence encodes CASSLTVNSPLHF.

The rearrangement links TRBV4-1 to TRBJ2-3; perhaps TRBD1 as D (5 bases). The CDR3 covers 16 residues. The V gene lost 0 bases and the J gene lost 4 bases, with 14 bases spanning the gap. CDR1 is MGHRA and CDR2 is YSYEKL in the germline V gene. The DNA of the CDR3 is TGCGCCAGCAGCCAAGACAAATCAGGGAAGGCAGATACGCAGTATTTT. Translating gives CASSQDKSGKADTQYF.

This clone turned up a few times. This chain links TRBV5-6 with TRBJ1-1; D gene uncertain. CDR1 and CDR2 from the germline V gene are SGHDT and YYEEEE. The ends were cut back, 2 bases at V and 1 base at J, with 6 bases in the middle. The CDR3 has 13 amino acids. CDR3 nucleotide sequence: TGTGCCAGCAGCTTTGGGCGGAACACTGAAGCTTTCTTT. Its translation: CASSFGRNTEAFF.

The rearrangement links TRBV6-5 to TRBJ1-6; no clear D. V dropped 0 bases and J dropped 11 bases, with 11 bases sitting between them. Germline values: CDR1 MNHEY, CDR2 SVGAGI. The CDR3 loop spans 14 amino acids. CDR3 coding DNA: TGTGCCAGCAGTTACTCCGGCGGGTTGACACCCCTCCACTTT. It codes for CASSYSGGLTPLHF.

This chain uses TRBV14 with TRBJ1-1; 7 nucleotides align to TRBD1. The germline V gene encodes CDR1 SGHDN and CDR2 FVKESK. The length of the CDR3 is 15 residues. V was clipped by 4 bases and J by 5 bases; unmatched bases: 10. DNA of the CDR3: TGTGCCAGCAGCCCAACCCAGGGGGGTCGGACTGAAGCTTTCTTT. Translation: CASSPTQGGRTEAFF.

The chain joins TRBV9 to TRBJ1-2; D not resolved. This CDR3 comprises 12 residues. The germline CDR1 and CDR2 sequences are SGDLS and YYNGEE. V lost 4 bases and J 3 bases, leaving 7 bases between the germline ends. CDR3 sequence: CASSPGDYGYTF. The DNA for the CDR3 is TGTGCCAGCAGCCCCGGGGACTATGGCTACACCTTC. The full variable domain, its missing parts supplied by reference TRBV9 and TRBJ1-2, is DSGVTQTPKHLITATGQRVTLRCSPRSGDLSVYWYQQSLDQGLQFLIQYYNGEERAKGNILERFSAQQFPDLHSELNLSSLELGDSALYFCASSPGDYGYTFGSGTRLTVV.

The gene calls are TRBV5-6 and TRBJ2-5, with 9 bases that match TRBD2. Trimming removed 2 bases from V and 5 bases from J; junction bases left unmatched: 10. Germline V gene sequence: CDR1 SGHDT, CDR2 YYEEEE. The length of the CDR3 is 16 residues. This chain's CDR3 is CASSFGSGGRIETQYF. CDR3 DNA sequence: TGTGCCAGCAGCTTCGGTAGCGGGGGTCGTATCGAGACCCAGTACTTC.

This chain connects TRBV30 to TRBJ2-7, with 7 bases fitting TRBD1. From germline, CDR1 is GTSNPN and CDR2 SVGIG (reference sequence). The CDR3 has 14 amino acids. V was pared by 3 bases and J by 3 bases, with 8 bases of the junction left unmatched. CDR3 region: CAWRYGTVLYEQYF. CDR3 in DNA: TGTGCCTGGAGGTACGGGACAGTCCTCTACGAGCAGTACTTC.

Written as DNA, the CDR3 is TGCAGCGTTGTCGCCGGGGGAAACACTGAAGCTTTCTTT. It translates to CSVVAGGNTEAFF. The gene calls are TRBV29-1 and TRBJ1-1; weak D call: TRBD1 (5 bases). The CDR3 has 13 residues. V shed 4 bases and J shed 2 bases, with 11 bases lying between them. Germline CDR1 and CDR2: SQVTM and ANQGSEA. Looking up the rest from reference TRBV29-1 and TRBJ1-1 gives the full variable domain: SAVISQKPSRDICQRGTSLTIQCQVDSQVTMMFWYRQQPGQSLTLIATANQGSEATYESGFVIDKFPISRPNLTFSTLTVSNMSPEDSSIYLCSVVAGGNTEAFFGQGTRLTVV.

The chain is built from TRBV9 and TRBJ1-5; D ambiguous. Germline-derived CDR1 and CDR2 are SGDLS and YYNGEE. Trimming left V 3 bases short and J 3 bases short, with 13 bases between. The CDR3 is made up of 15 amino acids. The DNA for the CDR3 is TGTGCCAGCAGCGCCTCAGCGGCGGACAATCAGCCCCAGCATTTT. Translated: CASSASAADNQPQHF.

The V call is TRBV2, the J call TRBJ2-5, with TRBD2 matching 9 bases. Germline V gene data show CDR1 as SNHLY and CDR2 as FYNNEI. The CDR3 contains 14 residues. DNA of the CDR3: TGTGCAGACAAAACCCAGCGGGGGGCGGAGACCCAGTACTTC. Amino acid sequence: CADKTQRGAETQYF.

V usage is TRBV30 and J usage is TRBJ2-3; 7 positions match TRBD1. Germline lookup yields CDR1 GTSNPN and CDR2 SVGIG (reference sequence). The CDR3 length is 15 residues. V trimming: 4 bases; J trimming: 4 bases; junction bases outside the gene matches: 11. The CDR3 is CAWKGSATGADTQYF. CDR3 coding DNA: TGTGCCTGGAAGGGGAGTGCCACAGGGGCAGATACGCAGTATTTT.

The chain employs TRBV6-1 and TRBJ1-5, with no clear D. This CDR3 contains 18 residues. V lost 2 bases, J lost 0 bases, and 17 bases lay in between. In germline, CDR1 is MNHNS, CDR2 SASEGT. In DNA, the CDR3 is TGTGCCAGCAGTGAAAGCGAAAAAGGACTGCATAGCAATCAGCCCCAGCATTTT. The encoded protein is CASSESEKGLHSNQPQHF.

The rearrangement joins TRBV5-4 to TRBJ2-2; tentatively, D is TRBD2 (6 bases). The CDR3 contains 16 residues. V lost 4 bases to trimming and J lost 1 base, with 14 bases between them. CDR1 is SGHNT, CDR2 YYREEE, per germline (reference sequence). The CDR3 loop is CASSHSRGRNTGELFF. Here the CDR3 DNA reads TGTGCCAGCAGCCATTCACGGGGGAGGAACACCGGGGAGCTGTTTTTT.

The V gene is TRBV7-9, the J gene TRBJ1-2; no reliable D call. This CDR3 contains 16 residues. Trimming took off 1 base at V and 4 bases at J, with 16 bases between the two ends. Germline V gives CDR1 SEHNR, CDR2 FQNEAQ (reference sequence). Here the CDR3 DNA reads TGTGCCAGCAGCTTAGGCTATTCCGTTCTCGGCTATGGCTACACCTTC. As protein: CASSLGYSVLGYGYTF.

The rearrangement uses TRBV4-1 and TRBJ2-3, with TRBD2 identical over 11 bases. The V gene end was trimmed by 0 bases and the J gene end by 3 bases; junction bases not matched to a gene: 8. Germline V gene data show CDR1 as MGHRA and CDR2 as YSYEKL. CDR3 length: 18 residues. The CDR3 spells CASSQEGSSGGQTDTQYF. CDR3 in DNA: TGCGCCAGCAGCCAAGAAGGTTCTAGCGGGGGGCAAACAGATACGCAGTATTTT.

The chain uses TRBV11-2 and TRBJ1-1; D is possibly TRBD1 (5 bases). V lost 3 bases and J 1 base, leaving 9 bases between the germline ends. CDR3 length: 14 residues. From germline, CDR1 is SGHAT and CDR2 FQNNGV. CDR3 protein: CASSFGHSNTEAFF. The CDR3 region has the DNA TGTGCCAGCAGCTTTGGACACTCGAACACTGAAGCTTTCTTT.

This clone was seen only once. The CDR3, as DNA: TGTGCCAGCAGTTTGACGGGAAACACTGAAGCTTTCTTT. Translation: CASSLTGNTEAFF. The chain recombines TRBV6-4 with TRBJ1-1; no clear D gene. V lost 5 bases to trimming and J lost 2 bases, with 9 bases between them. This CDR3 region has 13 residues. CDR1 and CDR2 from the germline V gene are MRHNA and SNTAGT.